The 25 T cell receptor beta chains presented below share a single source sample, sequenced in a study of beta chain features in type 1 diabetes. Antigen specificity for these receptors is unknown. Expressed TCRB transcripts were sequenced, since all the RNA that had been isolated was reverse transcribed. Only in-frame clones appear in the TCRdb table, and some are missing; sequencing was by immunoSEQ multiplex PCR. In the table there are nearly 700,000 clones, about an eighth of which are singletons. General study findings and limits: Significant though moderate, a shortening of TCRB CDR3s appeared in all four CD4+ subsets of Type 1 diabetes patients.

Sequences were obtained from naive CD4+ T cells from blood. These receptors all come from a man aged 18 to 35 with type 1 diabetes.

The chain's CDR3 is CASSYRTGHPGELFF. The CDR3 bases are TGTGCCAGCAGCTACAGGACAGGGCACCCCGGGGAGCTGTTTTTT. V gene TRBV28 combines with J gene TRBJ2-2; TRBD1 matches 8 bases. The CDR3 consists of 15 residues. V lost 6 bases, J lost 6 bases, and 9 bases stayed unmatched. Germline CDR1 is MDHEN and CDR2 is SYDVKM. Together with reference TRBV28 and TRBJ2-2, the CDR3 gives the full variable domain: DVKVTQSSRYLVKRTGEKVFLECVQDMDHENMFWYRQDPGLGLRLIYFSYDVKMKEKGDIPEGYSVSREKKERFSLILESASTNQTSMYLCASSYRTGHPGELFFGEGSRLTVL.

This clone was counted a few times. As DNA, the CDR3 is TGCAGTGTCCACAGGGGAGAGACCCAGTACTTC. Encoded protein: CSVHRGETQYF. The rearrangement links TRBV20-1 to TRBJ2-5; 7 positions agree with TRBD1. Germline V gene lookup returns CDR1 DFQATT and CDR2 SNEGSKA (reference sequence). This CDR3 is built from 11 residues. With 7 bases clipped from V and 4 bases from J, the junction kept 3 bases outside the gene matches.

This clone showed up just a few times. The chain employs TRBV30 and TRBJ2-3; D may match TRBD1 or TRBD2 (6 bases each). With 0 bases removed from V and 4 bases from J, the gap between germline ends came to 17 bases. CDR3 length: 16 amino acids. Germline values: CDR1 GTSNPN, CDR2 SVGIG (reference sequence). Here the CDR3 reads CAWSVHPPGAPDTQYF. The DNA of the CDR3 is TGTGCCTGGAGTGTACACCCCCCGGGGGCACCAGATACGCAGTATTTT.

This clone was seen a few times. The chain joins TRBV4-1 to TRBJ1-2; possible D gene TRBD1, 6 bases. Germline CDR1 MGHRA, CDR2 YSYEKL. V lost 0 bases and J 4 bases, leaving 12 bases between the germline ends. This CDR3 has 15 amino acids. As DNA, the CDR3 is TGCGCCAGCAGCCAAGATTGGGAACAGGGCTATGGCTACACCTTC. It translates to CASSQDWEQGYGYTF.

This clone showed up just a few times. In DNA form, the CDR3 reads TGTGCCAGCAGCTCTCGGACGGATGAAAAACTGTTTTTT. Residues: CASSSRTDEKLFF. V usage is TRBV7-9 and J usage is TRBJ1-4; no firm D call. Germline CDR1 SEHNR, CDR2 FQNEAQ (reference sequence). The CDR3 is 13 residues long. V gave up 4 bases and J gave up 6 bases, with 9 bases separating them.

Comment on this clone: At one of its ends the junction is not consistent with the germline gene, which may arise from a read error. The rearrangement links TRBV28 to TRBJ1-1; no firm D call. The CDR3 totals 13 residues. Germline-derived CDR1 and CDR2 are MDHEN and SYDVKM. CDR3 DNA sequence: TGTGCCAGCACTTTACCCCATGGGACTGAAGCTTTCTTT. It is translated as CASTLPHGTEAFF.

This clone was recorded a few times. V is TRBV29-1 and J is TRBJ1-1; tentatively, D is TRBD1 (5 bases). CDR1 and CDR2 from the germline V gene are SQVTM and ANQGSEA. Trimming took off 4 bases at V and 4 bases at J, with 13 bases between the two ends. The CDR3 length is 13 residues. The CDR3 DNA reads TGCAGCGTTGGGGCAGGGCTGAGCACTGAAGCTTTCTTT. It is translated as CSVGAGLSTEAFF.

CDR3 loop: CSVVKSLGTDTQYF. For the CDR3, the DNA is TGCAGCGTTGTCAAGAGTCTAGGCACAGATACGCAGTATTTT. This rearrangement joins TRBV29-1 to TRBJ2-3, with no clear D. This CDR3 comprises 14 residues. Germline V CDR1 and CDR2: SQVTM, ANQGSEA. Trimming cost V 4 bases and J 1 base, with 12 bases left between them.

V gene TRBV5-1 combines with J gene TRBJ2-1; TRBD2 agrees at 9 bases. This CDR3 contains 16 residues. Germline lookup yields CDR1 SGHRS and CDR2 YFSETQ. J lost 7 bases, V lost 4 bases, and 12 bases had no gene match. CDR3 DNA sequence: TGCGCCAGCAGCCACCGACTAGCGGAGGCCAGGAATGAGCAGTTCTTC. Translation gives CASSHRLAEARNEQFF.

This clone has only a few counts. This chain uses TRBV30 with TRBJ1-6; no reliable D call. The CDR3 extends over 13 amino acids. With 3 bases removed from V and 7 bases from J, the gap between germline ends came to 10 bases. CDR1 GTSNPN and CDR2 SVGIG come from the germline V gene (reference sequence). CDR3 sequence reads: CAWRITSNSPLHF. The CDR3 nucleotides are TGTGCCTGGAGGATTACTTCAAATTCACCCCTCCACTTT.

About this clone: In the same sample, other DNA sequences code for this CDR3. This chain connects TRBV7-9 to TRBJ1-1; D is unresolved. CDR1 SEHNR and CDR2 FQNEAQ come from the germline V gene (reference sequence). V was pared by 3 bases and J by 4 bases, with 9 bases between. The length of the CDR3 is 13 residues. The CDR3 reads CASSFGGGTEAFF. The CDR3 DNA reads TGTGCCAGCAGCTTTGGAGGTGGCACTGAAGCTTTCTTT. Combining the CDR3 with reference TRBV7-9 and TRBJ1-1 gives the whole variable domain DTGVSQNPRHKITKRGQNVTFRCDPISEHNRLYWYRQTLGQGPEFLTYFQNEAQLEKSRLLSDRFSAERPKGSFSTLEIQRTEQGDSAMYLCASSFGGGTEAFFGQGTRLTVV.

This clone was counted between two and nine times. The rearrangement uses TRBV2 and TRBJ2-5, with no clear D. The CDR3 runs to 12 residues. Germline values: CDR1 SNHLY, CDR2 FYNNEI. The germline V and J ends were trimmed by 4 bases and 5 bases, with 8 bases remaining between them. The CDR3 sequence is CASSVIPETQYF. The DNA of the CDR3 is TGTGCCAGCAGTGTCATCCCCGAGACCCAGTACTTC. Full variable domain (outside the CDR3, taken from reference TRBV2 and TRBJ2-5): EPEVTQTPSHQVTQMGQEVILRCVPISNHLYFYWYRQILGQKVEFLVSFYNNEISEKSEIFDDQFSVERPDGSNFTLKIRSTKLEDSAMYFCASSVIPETQYFGPGTRLLVL.

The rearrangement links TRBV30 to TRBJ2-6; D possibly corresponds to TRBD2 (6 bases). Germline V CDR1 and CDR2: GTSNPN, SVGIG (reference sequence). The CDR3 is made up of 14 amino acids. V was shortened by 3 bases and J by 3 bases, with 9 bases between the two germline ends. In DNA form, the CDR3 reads TGTGCCTGGAGAGGAGGGGATGGGGCCAACGTCCTGACTTTC. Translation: CAWRGGDGANVLTF.

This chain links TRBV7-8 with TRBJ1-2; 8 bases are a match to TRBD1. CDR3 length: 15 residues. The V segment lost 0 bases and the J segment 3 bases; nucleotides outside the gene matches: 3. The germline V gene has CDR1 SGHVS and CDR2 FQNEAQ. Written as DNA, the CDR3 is TGTGCCAGCAGCTTAGCCTTGGACAGGGACTATGGCTACACCTTC. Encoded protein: CASSLALDRDYGYTF.

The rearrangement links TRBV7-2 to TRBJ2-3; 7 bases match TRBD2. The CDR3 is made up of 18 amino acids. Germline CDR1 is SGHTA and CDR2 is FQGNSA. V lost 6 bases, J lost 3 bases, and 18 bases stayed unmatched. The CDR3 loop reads CASRPKTRGVDTTDTQYF. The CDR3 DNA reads TGTGCCAGCAGACCAAAGACCCGGGGGGTGGACACGACAGATACGCAGTATTTT.

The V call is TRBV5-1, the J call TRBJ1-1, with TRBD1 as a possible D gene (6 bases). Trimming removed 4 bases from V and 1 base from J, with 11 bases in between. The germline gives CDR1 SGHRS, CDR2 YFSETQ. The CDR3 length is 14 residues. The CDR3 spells CASSQGHQNTEAFF. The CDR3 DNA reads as TGCGCCAGCAGCCAGGGACACCAGAACACTGAAGCTTTCTTT.

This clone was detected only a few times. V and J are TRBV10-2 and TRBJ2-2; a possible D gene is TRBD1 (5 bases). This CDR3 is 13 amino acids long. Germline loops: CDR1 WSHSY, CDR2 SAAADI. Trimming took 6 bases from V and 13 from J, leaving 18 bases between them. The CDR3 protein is CASRDTRSLGLFF. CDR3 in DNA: TGCGCCAGCAGGGACACGAGATCTCTGGGGCTGTTTTTT.

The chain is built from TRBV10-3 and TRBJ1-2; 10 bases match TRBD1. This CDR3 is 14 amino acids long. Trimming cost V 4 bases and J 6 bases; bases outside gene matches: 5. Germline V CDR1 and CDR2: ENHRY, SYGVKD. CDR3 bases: TGTGCCATCAGTGGGGGACAGGGGAGTGATGGCTACACCTTC. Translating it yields CAISGGQGSDGYTF.

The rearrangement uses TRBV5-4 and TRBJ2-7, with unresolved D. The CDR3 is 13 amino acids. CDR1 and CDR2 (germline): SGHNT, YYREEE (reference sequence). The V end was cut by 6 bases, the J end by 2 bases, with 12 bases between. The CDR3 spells CASTSRSTYEQYF. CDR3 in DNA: TGTGCCAGCACTTCCCGGTCAACCTACGAGCAGTACTTC.

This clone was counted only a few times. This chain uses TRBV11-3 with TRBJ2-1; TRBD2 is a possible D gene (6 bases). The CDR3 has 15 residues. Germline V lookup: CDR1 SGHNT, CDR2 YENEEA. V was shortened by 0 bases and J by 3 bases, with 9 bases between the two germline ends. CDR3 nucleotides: TGTGCCAGCAGCTTAGACGGGGGTGTCTACAATGAGCAGTTCTTC. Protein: CASSLDGGVYNEQFF.

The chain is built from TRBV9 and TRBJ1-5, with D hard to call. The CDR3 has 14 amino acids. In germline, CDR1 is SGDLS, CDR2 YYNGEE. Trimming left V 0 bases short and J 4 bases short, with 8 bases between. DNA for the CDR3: TGTGCCAGCAGCGTAGGGCCGGATAATCAGCCCCAGCATTTT. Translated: CASSVGPDNQPQHF. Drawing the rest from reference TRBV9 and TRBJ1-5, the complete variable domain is DSGVTQTPKHLITATGQRVTLRCSPRSGDLSVYWYQQSLDQGLQFLIQYYNGEERAKGNILERFSAQQFPDLHSELNLSSLELGDSALYFCASSVGPDNQPQHFGDGTRLSIL.

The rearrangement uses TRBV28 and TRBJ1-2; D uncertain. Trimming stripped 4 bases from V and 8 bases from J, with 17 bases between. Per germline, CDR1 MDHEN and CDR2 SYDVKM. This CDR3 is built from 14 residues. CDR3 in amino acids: CASSSLASLGGYTF. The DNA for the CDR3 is TGTGCCAGCAGTTCCCTCGCGAGCCTGGGAGGCTACACCTTC.

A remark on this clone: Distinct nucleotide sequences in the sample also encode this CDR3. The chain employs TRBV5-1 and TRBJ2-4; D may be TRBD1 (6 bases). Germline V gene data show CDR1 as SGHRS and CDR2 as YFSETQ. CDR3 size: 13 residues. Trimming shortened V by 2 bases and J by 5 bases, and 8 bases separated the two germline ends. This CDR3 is CASSFEGENIQYF. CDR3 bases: TGCGCCAGCAGCTTCGAGGGGGAAAACATTCAGTACTTC.

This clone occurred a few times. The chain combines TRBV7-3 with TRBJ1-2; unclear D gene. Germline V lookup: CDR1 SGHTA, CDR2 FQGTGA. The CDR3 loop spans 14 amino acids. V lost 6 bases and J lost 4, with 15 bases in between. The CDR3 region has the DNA TGTGCCAGCAGTCGGACGGGAGGCCTCTATGGCTACACCTTC. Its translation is CASSRTGGLYGYTF.

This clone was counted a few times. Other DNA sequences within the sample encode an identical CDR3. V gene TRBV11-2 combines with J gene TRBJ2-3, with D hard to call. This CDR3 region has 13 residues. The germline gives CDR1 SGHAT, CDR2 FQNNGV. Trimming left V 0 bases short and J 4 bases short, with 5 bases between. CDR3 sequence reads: CASSLDLADTQYF. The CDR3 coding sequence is TGTGCCAGCAGCTTAGATCTCGCAGATACGCAGTATTTT.